This T cell receptor beta chain was retrieved from a study of T cells in Graves' hyperthyroidism and ophthalmopathy. Authors of the study amplified TCR beta CDR3 regions from RNA transcripts. HTBI primers were used for first-round RT-PCR of the TCR CDR3. One entry per CDR3 protein results from TCRdb running MiXCR on the multiplex PCR reads. This sample carries about 420,000 distinct CDR3 sequences, around 13% of them seen once, and the ten largest clones take less than 6.5%. This clonotype occurred many times. This CDR3 contains 15 residues. Between the trimmed V and J ends, which lost 4 bases and 6 bases, there was a span of 19 bases.

The sequence was collected from a woman aged 18-30 years with Graves' hyperthyroidism. Sequences were obtained from blood. The chain is built from TRBV12-3 or TRBV12-4 and TRBJ2-7; D may be TRBD2 (6 bases). This CDR3 is CASSSFTGGIPEQYF. The CDR3 nucleotides are TGTGCCAGCAGTTCCTTCACCGGAGGGATTCCCGAGCAGTACTTC.